Below are 15 T cell receptor beta chains sequenced from a single sample in a study of identical twins. Via MiXCR, TCRdb re-called the 5' RACE reads, giving one row per CDR3 protein. The sample has approximately 890,000 distinct CDR3 sequences; around an eighth are singletons. The data were also submitted as part of a second study, on yellow fever vaccine responses in identical twins.

Sequencing was carried out using PBMCs. All receptors derive from a woman aged 18-29 years in good health.

This clonotype has a count of ten or more. The chain joins TRBV12-3 or TRBV12-4 to TRBJ1-4; D unclear. CDR3 size: 15 residues. Trimming took off 3 bases at V and 5 bases at J, with 13 bases between the two ends. The CDR3 DNA is TGTGCCAGCAGTTTGCAGACACAGCGAAATGAAAAACTGTTTTTT. Translating gives CASSLQTQRNEKLFF.

Many counts were recorded for this clonotype. V is TRBV10-2 and J is TRBJ2-5, with 10 bases fitting TRBD2. Trimming at V came to 10 bases and at J to 2 bases, leaving 7 bases not matched to a gene. The CDR3 runs 14 residues. The germline V gene encodes CDR1 WSHSY and CDR2 SAAADI. CDR3 region: CATSFSGGQETQYF. The DNA of the CDR3 is TGCGCCACCTCGTTTAGCGGGGGGCAAGAGACCCAGTACTTC.

The chain combines TRBV24-1 with TRBJ2-2; 9 bases are a match to TRBD1. Looked up from germline, CDR1 is KGHDR and CDR2 is SFDVKD. This CDR3 has 15 residues. V lost 6 bases, J lost 7 bases, and 8 bases stayed unmatched. As DNA, the CDR3 is TGTGCCACCAGTCGTAGGGACAGGGTTGACGGGGAGCTGTTTTTT. It translates to CATSRRDRVDGELFF.

This clonotype was counted ten times or more. The genes are TRBV5-1 and TRBJ2-5; no reliable D call. Deletions cut 0 bases from V and 0 bases from J, with 6 bases between. Germline loops: CDR1 SGHRS, CDR2 YFSETQ. CDR3 length: 14 residues. The CDR3 sequence: CASSLGVNQETQYF. CDR3 in DNA: TGCGCCAGCAGCTTGGGGGTAAACCAAGAGACCCAGTACTTC. The whole variable domain, remainder taken from reference TRBV5-1 and TRBJ2-5, is KAGVTQTPRYLIKTRGQQVTLSCSPISGHRSVSWYQQTPGQGLQFLFEYFSETQRNKGNFPGRFSGRQFSNSRSEMNVSTLELGDSALYLCASSLGVNQETQYFGPGTRLLVL.

In this sample, this clonotype turned up a few times. The rearrangement joins TRBV20-1 to TRBJ2-7, with D unclear. Germline V gene sequence: CDR1 DFQATT, CDR2 SNEGSKA (reference sequence). V dropped 0 bases and J dropped 4 bases, with 16 bases sitting between them. The CDR3 extends over 15 amino acids. The CDR3 DNA follows: TGCAGTGCTAGAGACTATTTAAGGGATCGGTACGAGCAGTACTTC. Its translation is CSARDYLRDRYEQYF.

This clonotype showed up just a few times. The chain couples TRBV9 to TRBJ2-1; D is ambiguous. This CDR3 contains 14 residues. V was trimmed by 0 bases and J by 5 bases, leaving 9 bases between them. Germline CDR1 SGDLS, CDR2 YYNGEE. CDR3 loop: CASSVVGQNNEQFF. The CDR3 DNA is TGTGCCAGCAGCGTAGTAGGCCAGAACAATGAGCAGTTCTTC.

The rearrangement joins TRBV6-1 to TRBJ2-7, with a tentative D call TRBD2 (7 bases). This CDR3 is 14 amino acids long. Germline V gene data show CDR1 as MNHNS and CDR2 as SASEGT. Trimming took off 8 bases at V and 7 bases at J, with 21 bases between the two ends. The CDR3: CASGGAFPLGEQYF. The CDR3 DNA sequence: TGTGCCAGCGGGGGGGCGTTTCCCCTCGGGGAGCAGTACTTC.

This clonotype occurred many times. The genes are TRBV10-2 and TRBJ1-1; D gene ambiguous. With 7 bases removed from V and 7 bases from J, the gap between germline ends came to 13 bases. The CDR3 contains 12 residues. CDR1 and CDR2 from the germline V gene are WSHSY and SAAADI. In nucleotides, the CDR3 is TGCGCCAGCAAGGAGACTCGAATTGAAGCTTTCTTT. Protein product: CASKETRIEAFF.

The sample holds a few counts of this clonotype. This chain connects TRBV6-5 to TRBJ2-7, with 9 nucleotides matching TRBD2. Germline-derived CDR1 and CDR2 are MNHEY and SVGAGI. The V and J ends lost 4 bases and 7 bases, in that order; junction bases with no gene match: 11. This CDR3 is built from 15 residues. Here the CDR3 DNA reads TGTGCCAGCAGTTTCCGGCGGGGGGGCCGGGAGGAGCAGTACGTC. Translated, it gives CASSFRRGGREEQYV.

The genes are TRBV12-3 or TRBV12-4 and TRBJ2-5; D tentatively fits TRBD1 or TRBD2 (7 bases each). The V end lost 6 bases, the J end lost 2 bases, and 22 bases lay between the germline ends. The CDR3 consists of 17 residues. This CDR3 is CASSRGAGASRQETQYF. The CDR3 nucleotides read TGTGCCAGCAGCAGGGGGGCGGGGGCATCCCGACAAGAGACCCAGTACTTC.

The chain joins TRBV5-1 to TRBJ2-1; D is uncertain. The germline V and J ends were trimmed by 2 bases and 7 bases, with 10 bases remaining between them. The germline V gene encodes CDR1 SGHRS and CDR2 YFSETQ. This CDR3 has 13 amino acids. The CDR3 nucleotides read TGCGCCAGCAGCTTCGAAGGGTTTAATGAGCAGTTCTTC. Translated, it gives CASSFEGFNEQFF.

The rearrangement uses TRBV10-2 and TRBJ2-2; 7 bases align to TRBD1. CDR3 size: 15 residues. J lost 5 bases, V lost 10 bases, and 13 bases had no gene match. The germline gives CDR1 WSHSY, CDR2 SAAADI. The CDR3 nucleotides read TGCGCCATCCGTCCGACAGGGCACAATACCGGGGAGCTGTTTTTT. Its translation is CAIRPTGHNTGELFF.

The chain recombines TRBV25-1 with TRBJ1-4; a possible D gene is TRBD1 (5 bases). Trimming left V 2 bases short and J 6 bases short, with 16 bases between. CDR3 size: 16 residues. Germline V gene data show CDR1 as MGHDK and CDR2 as SYGVNS. The CDR3 nucleotides are TGTGCCAGCAGTGAACGACCAGGGTTAAGTGATGAAAAACTGTTTTTT. This translates into CASSERPGLSDEKLFF.

The V call is TRBV21-1, the J call TRBJ2-3; the D call TRBD1 from the table was never checked on the DNA. TRBV21-1 is an annotated pseudogene. This CDR3 spans 16 amino acids. CDR3 sequence reads: CASSPSRGLGEDTQYF. Written as DNA, the CDR3 is TGTGCCAGCAGCCCAAGCAGGGGGCTTGGAGAAGATACGCAGTATTTT.

This clonotype was observed a few times. The V call is TRBV4-1, the J call TRBJ2-7; 7 positions match TRBD2. The CDR3 has 16 residues. CDR1 and CDR2 from the germline V gene are MGHRA and YSYEKL. V was clipped by 0 bases and J by 4 bases; unmatched bases: 9. The CDR3, as DNA: TGCGCCAGCAGCCAAGAAAGAGTGGGGGGGAGATACGAGCAGTACGTC. This codes for CASSQERVGGRYEQYV.